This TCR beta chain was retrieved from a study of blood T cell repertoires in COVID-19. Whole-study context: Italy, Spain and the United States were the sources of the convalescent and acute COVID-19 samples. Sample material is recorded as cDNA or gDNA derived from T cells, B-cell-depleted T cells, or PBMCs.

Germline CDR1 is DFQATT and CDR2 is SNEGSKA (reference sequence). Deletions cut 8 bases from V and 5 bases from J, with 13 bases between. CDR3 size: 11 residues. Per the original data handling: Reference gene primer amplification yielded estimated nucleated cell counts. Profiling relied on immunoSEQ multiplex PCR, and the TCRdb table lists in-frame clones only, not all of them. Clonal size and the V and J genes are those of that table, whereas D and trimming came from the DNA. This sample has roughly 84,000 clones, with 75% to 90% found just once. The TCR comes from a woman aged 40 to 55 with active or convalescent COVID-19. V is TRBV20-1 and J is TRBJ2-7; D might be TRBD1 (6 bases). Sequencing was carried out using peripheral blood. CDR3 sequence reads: CSPQGRDEQYF. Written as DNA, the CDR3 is TGCAGTCCTCAGGGGCGAGACGAGCAGTACTTC.